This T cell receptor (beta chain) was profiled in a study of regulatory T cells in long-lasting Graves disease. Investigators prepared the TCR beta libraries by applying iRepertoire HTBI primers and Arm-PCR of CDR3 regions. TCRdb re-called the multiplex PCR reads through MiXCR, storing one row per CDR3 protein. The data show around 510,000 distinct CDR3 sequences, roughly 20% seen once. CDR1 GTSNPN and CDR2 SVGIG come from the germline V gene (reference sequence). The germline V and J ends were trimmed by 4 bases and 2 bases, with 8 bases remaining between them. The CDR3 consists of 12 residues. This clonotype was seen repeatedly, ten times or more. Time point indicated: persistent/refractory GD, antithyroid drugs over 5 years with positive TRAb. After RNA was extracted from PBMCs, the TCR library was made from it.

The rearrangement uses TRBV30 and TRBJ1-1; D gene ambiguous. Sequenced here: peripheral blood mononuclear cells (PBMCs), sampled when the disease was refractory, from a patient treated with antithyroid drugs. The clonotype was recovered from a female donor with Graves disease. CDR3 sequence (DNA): TGTGCCTGGACGGGTGTTAACACTGAAGCTTTCTTT. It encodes CAWTGVNTEAFF.